The 14 T cell receptor beta chains below come from one sample, sequenced in a study of naive and memory T cell subsets. Findings and caveats of the study: Possibly reflecting memory cells re-expressing CD45RA, a few larger clonotypes occurred in naive repertoires, especially CD8.

Antigens for these TCRs are unknown. Both TRBC1 and TRBC2 were covered by a beta constant-region primer of two equimolar oligonucleotides. Nested alpha and beta constant-region primers with the SP2 primer drove four PCR rounds on ligated cDNA. TCRdb re-called the UMI-ligation and nested PCR reads through MiXCR, storing one row per CDR3 protein. The profile shows some 110,000 distinct CDR3 sequences, around 15% of them singletons. What was sequenced was naive CD8+ T cells from blood. These receptors were collected from a human donor in good health.

The rearrangement uses TRBV4-3 and TRBJ2-1, with TRBD1 as a possible D gene (6 bases). The CDR3 spans 12 residues. Germline-derived CDR1 and CDR2 are LGHNA and YSLEER. V was shortened by 3 bases and J by 10 bases, with 10 bases between the two germline ends. The CDR3 sequence is CASSQGAGEQFF. The CDR3 nucleotides read TGCGCCAGCAGCCAGGGGGCCGGGGAGCAGTTCTTC.

The rearrangement links TRBV4-2 to TRBJ2-1; D possibly corresponds to TRBD1 (6 bases). V lost 6 bases and J lost 0, with 12 bases in between. CDR3 size: 15 residues. Germline V gives CDR1 LGHNA, CDR2 YNFKEQ. Here the CDR3 reads CASSPTGTSYNEQFF. CDR3 in DNA: TGTGCCAGCAGTCCGACAGGTACCTCCTACAATGAGCAGTTCTTC.

This chain joins TRBV13 and TRBJ2-2; no clear D gene. CDR1 PRHDT and CDR2 FYEKMQ come from the germline V gene (reference sequence). CDR3 length equals 14 residues. V was shortened by 5 bases and J by 7 bases, with 14 bases between the two germline ends. The CDR3 here is CASSHQWGSGELFF. The DNA for the CDR3 is TGTGCCAGCAGCCACCAGTGGGGAAGCGGGGAGCTGTTTTTT.

This clonotype was seen many times. The chain couples TRBV10-3 to TRBJ2-7, with TRBD2 as a possible D gene (5 bases). Germline CDR1 ENHRY, CDR2 SYGVKD. The CDR3 is 15 residues long. With 2 bases removed from V and 0 bases from J, the gap between germline ends came to 11 bases. CDR3 coding DNA: TGTGCCATCAGTGAGGAGGGTATGAGCTCCTACGAGCAGTACTTC. This codes for CAISEEGMSSYEQYF.

This clonotype was counted many times. V usage is TRBV6-2 or TRBV6-3 and J usage is TRBJ1-5; possible D gene TRBD1, 6 bases. Germline V gives CDR1 MNHEY, CDR2 SVGEGT. V lost 3 bases and J lost 5, with 11 bases in between. CDR3 length equals 14 residues. Here the CDR3 reads CASSYAGDYQPQHF. The CDR3 DNA sequence: TGTGCCAGCAGTTATGCAGGGGATTATCAGCCCCAGCATTTT.

This clonotype was picked up a small number of times. V gene TRBV11-3 combines with J gene TRBJ1-1; 8 bases line up with TRBD1. The V segment lost 4 bases and the J segment 5 bases; nucleotides outside the gene matches: 9. The germline V gene has CDR1 SGHNT and CDR2 YENEEA. The CDR3 is 15 residues long. DNA for the CDR3: TGTGCCAGCAGCTCAGACAGGGGAAGGTTGACTGAAGCTTTCTTT. Protein product: CASSSDRGRLTEAFF.

V and J are TRBV4-3 and TRBJ1-2; no clear D. Germline values: CDR1 LGHNA, CDR2 YSLEER. This CDR3 comprises 14 residues. V was clipped by 0 bases and J by 3 bases, with 8 bases between them. The CDR3 loop reads CASSQEASYYGYTF. The CDR3 bases are TGCGCCAGCAGCCAAGAGGCCAGCTACTATGGCTACACCTTC.

The chain has TRBV19 and TRBJ1-5; D unclear. Germline assignment: CDR1 LNHDA and CDR2 SQIVND (reference sequence). V shed 0 bases and J shed 6 bases, with 9 bases lying between them. The length of the CDR3 is 14 residues. CDR3 DNA: TGTGCCAGTAGTATAGATCTGACCGGTCAGCCCCAGCATTTT. This sequence encodes CASSIDLTGQPQHF. Variable domain in full (rest from reference TRBV19 and TRBJ1-5): DGGITQSPKYLFRKEGQNVTLSCEQNLNHDAMYWYRQDPGQGLRLIYYSQIVNDFQKGDIAEGYSVSREKKESFPLTVTSAQKNPTAFYLCASSIDLTGQPQHFGDGTRLSIL.

At least ten counts were recorded for this clonotype. The V call is TRBV19, the J call TRBJ2-1; D is unresolved. V was clipped by 2 bases and J by 8 bases, with 7 bases between them. CDR3 length: 12 residues. Germline V CDR1 and CDR2: LNHDA, SQIVND (reference sequence). The CDR3 is CASSITYDEQFF. CDR3 DNA sequence: TGTGCCAGTAGTATAACGTACGATGAGCAGTTCTTC.

The DNA of the CDR3 is TGTGCCAGCAGCTTCGGCAGTAATAATTCACCCCTCCACTTT. This codes for CASSFGSNNSPLHF. This chain links TRBV11-1 with TRBJ1-6; D call uncertain. The CDR3 contains 14 residues. CDR1 SGHAT and CDR2 FQDESV come from the germline V gene (reference sequence). The ends were cut back, 3 bases at V and 5 bases at J, with 8 bases in the middle.

This clonotype was counted between two and nine times. J is TRBJ1-5 and V is TRBV15, with D perhaps TRBD1 (5 bases). Germline V lookup: CDR1 LNHNV, CDR2 YYDKDF (reference sequence). The CDR3 covers 14 residues. Deletions cut 1 base from V and 4 bases from J, with 8 bases between. CDR3 bases: TGTGCCACCAGCAGAGGACAGTCAAATCAGCCCCAGCATTTT. This sequence encodes CATSRGQSNQPQHF.

This clonotype was counted many times. The chain uses TRBV7-9 and TRBJ1-1; D not resolved. Trimming pared 5 bases from V and 7 bases from J, leaving 11 bases between. This CDR3 comprises 12 residues. The V gene's germline CDR1 is SEHNR and CDR2 FQNEAQ (reference sequence). This CDR3 is CASSVSPFEAFF. In DNA form, the CDR3 reads TGTGCCAGCAGCGTCTCCCCGTTTGAAGCTTTCTTT.

This clonotype was counted ten times or more. The chain carries TRBV6-1 and TRBJ2-6; 7 bases line up with TRBD1. V was pared by 2 bases and J by 3 bases, with 13 bases of the junction left unmatched. The length of the CDR3 is 19 residues. Germline CDR1 is MNHNS and CDR2 is SASEGT. The CDR3: CASSETAGGRGYGANVLTF. In nucleotides, the CDR3 is TGTGCCAGCAGTGAAACGGCGGGCGGCAGGGGGTATGGGGCCAACGTCCTGACTTTC.

This clonotype showed up many times. The rearrangement uses TRBV11-2 and TRBJ2-1; D unresolved. The V end lost 5 bases, the J end lost 5 bases, and 7 bases lay between the germline ends. CDR3 length: 12 residues. The germline V gene has CDR1 SGHAT and CDR2 FQNNGV. CDR3 sequence (DNA): TGTGCCAGCAGCCCGGTGAACAATGAGCAGTTCTTC. It codes for CASSPVNNEQFF.